This entry features one T cell receptor beta chain sequence. Some clones are missing from TCRdb's copy, which holds only in-frame ones; the method was immunoSEQ multiplex PCR. The data show some 100,000 clones, 82% seen once. These data belong to a study of PD-1 blockade in mismatch repair-deficient tumors. The V gene lost 4 bases and the J gene lost 4 bases, with 17 bases spanning the gap. This CDR3 spans 15 amino acids. Germline CDR1 and CDR2: SGHRS and YFSETQ. The receptor comes from an adult with mismatch repair-deficient cancer. The chain is built from TRBV5-1 and TRBJ1-1; D is perhaps TRBD1 (5 bases). The sample here was peripheral blood, taken approximately 8 months after starting pembrolizumab. CDR3 protein: CASSPWGGGGTEAFF. As DNA, the CDR3 is TGCGCCAGCAGCCCTTGGGGGGGAGGAGGCACTGAAGCTTTCTTT.